The present entry profiles one T cell receptor beta chain with its context. As yet, its antigen is unknown. The entry originates in a study of OX40 agonist ivuxolimab in advanced cancers. General study results and limits: No antigen was identified for the clonally expanded peripheral T cells.

TCRdb's copy holds only in-frame clones and misses some; the assay was immunoSEQ multiplex PCR. The sample records 25,000 to 30,000 clones, around four fifths being singletons. Germline V CDR1 and CDR2: MGHRA, YSYEKL. The V gene lost 5 bases and the J gene lost 6 bases, with 10 bases spanning the gap. This CDR3 contains 12 residues. The material sequenced was CD4+ or CD8+ T cells sorted from blood, taken in a trial of the OX40 agonist ivuxolimab. The V call is TRBV4-1, the J call TRBJ1-1, with D perhaps TRBD1 (5 bases). The sequence was collected from an adult with an advanced solid tumor such as melanoma, head and neck, liver or kidney cancer. The CDR3 spells CASSSVGAEAFF. The CDR3 DNA reads TGCGCCAGCAGCTCTGTGGGGGCTGAAGCTTTCTTT.